This T cell receptor (beta chain) was sequenced during a study of blood T cell repertoires in COVID-19 (dated by TCRdb to the early 2020s). Regarding the study in general: Samples covering the acute and convalescent phases of COVID-19 were provided by collaborators in the United States, Italy and Spain. The repertoires were released in a freely available public database intended as a resource for research on the immune response to SARS-CoV-2. HLA class I and class II types, where available, came from metadata supplied by the sample provider rather than from assay-based typing. The material from the prospective study consisted of cDNA or gDNA derived from T cells, B-cell-depleted T cells, or PBMCs. A de-identified subject ID, COVID-19 status, age in years and sex were almost always included in the sample metadata. Deeply sampled blood TCRbeta repertoires from subjects exposed to, actively infected with, or recovered from COVID-19 were included in the dataset. Samples came from the ongoing ImmuneRACE study (first 160 participants) plus 1,254 subjects from 6 global collaborators.

Looking up the germline V gene (reference sequence) yields CDR1 LNHDA and CDR2 SQIVND. The CDR3 starts with the cysteine, ends with the phenylalanine, and has 11 residues. The read is trimmed to its CDR3 DNA, 33 bases read in frame from base 1. Overall study results and their limits: The quantity of clinical and demographic metadata differed by source and by participant and was supplied without curation.

Samples from volunteer blood donors who had recovered from COVID-19 were contributed by a second Seattle source. Collaborating institutions collected whole blood in K2EDTA tubes following their own protocols. For TCRbeta analysis, collaborators shipped samples as frozen whole blood, isolated PBMCs, or DNA extracted from either of those sample types. Comments on this clone: The target of this receptor is not known. Base qualities are not recorded, but no much larger clone differs from it by a single base.

TCRbeta CDR3 regions were amplified from genomic DNA by means of the immunoSEQ Assay, a bias-controlled multiplex PCR. The original pipeline was this. Within the assay, amplification of reference gene primers was used to estimate how many nucleated cells each sample contained. Sequence reads were collapsed and filtered to measure the absolute abundance of every unique TCRbeta CDR3 rearrangement. For each sample, productive Simpson clonality was calculated as the square root of Simpson's diversity index over productive rearrangements. Held by TCRdb, this immuneACCESS table contains in-frame sequences only and omits some clones. Under half of the omission traces to an unresolved V gene where checked; the cause of the rest is unknown. V, J and clone size were drawn from that table, and D and trimming were deduced from the DNA. The sample table contains some 150,000 clones; only one count was recorded for approximately 86% of them. The ten largest clones capture about 1.2% of the sample.

The receptor was isolated from a man aged 55 to 70 who had recovered from COVID-19. This sequence uses TRBV19 and TRBJ2-7; the D gene is perhaps TRBD1, on 6 matching bases. The sample comprised peripheral blood. The encoded CDR3 is CGAGAGYEQYF. The DNA sequence is given as TGTGGGGCAGGGGCTGGATACGAGCAGTACTTC.